The T cell receptor (beta chain) described here comes from a study of cytomegalovirus exposure and HLA in healthy donors (dated 2017 in TCRdb). Background on the whole study: An earlier analysis of 587 of the donors reported approximately 260 Gb of sequence data and 95 million to 120 million unique TCR beta sequences obtained from some 200 million T cells. The study aimed to test whether cataloging public T cell receptors could reveal signatures of past pathogen exposure. Typing coverage varied by locus: roughly 620-640 donors for A, B, C, DRB1 and DQB1; 522 for DQA1; about 590 for DPA1; 400 to 480 for DPB1. In a later genetic analysis, genome-wide SNP genotypes for about 65% of the 666 donors were used, and that subset was treated as a discovery cohort. Rather than drawing on any new phenotypic data, the later analysis identified candidate immune exposures from TCR beta sequences and the way those sequences occurred across donors. HLA typing included class I and class II loci at four-digit resolution. In an earlier analysis of roughly 600 of the donors, high-throughput TCR beta sequencing was used to judge whether each TCR beta V gene segment behaved as functional or pseudogenic. In a later analysis, previously published TCR beta repertoires from 666 donors were re-analyzed and high-resolution HLA genotyping was added so that TCR occurrence patterns could be studied. A separate validation cohort of over 95 different subjects was used in addition to the roughly 640-subject first cohort. The T cell repertoires of 666 subjects were profiled by immunosequencing and related to cytomegalovirus serostatus. Of the roughly 410 genotyped donors, over 80% were placed in the genetic ancestry cluster associated with self-reported Caucasian donors. On average, approximately 250,000 unique TCR beta nucleotide sequences were sequenced per donor among roughly 430 genotyped donors of the cohort, with roughly a sixth of those sequences being non-productive. Roughly 300 gigabases of sequencing data and 91 million or so unique TCR sequences made up an early release that covered approximately 620 HLA-typed donors. To predict cytomegalovirus infection status, the study brought together high-throughput TCR immunosequencing, statistical association of individual TCRs with disease status, and machine learning. Every repertoire in the discovery cohort had been generated on one and the same sequencing platform. Donor age, sex, ethnicity and CMV serostatus were collected together with the repertoire data. About five DR-DQ haplotypes were handled as single units for association and clustering because linkage in the cohort was strong. Results the study describes overall, beyond this receptor: The cohort was sequenced for TCR beta chains only, and without alpha or paired-chain data the features that could be detected were limited. A later analysis found that most CMV-associated TCR beta chains appeared HLA-restricted, with HLA associations seemingly driven largely by CMV exposure. In a later analysis, some 17,000 TCR beta sequences were associated with specific HLA alleles at a false discovery rate of 0.05. Approximately 18 rarely observed V segments, including chromosome 9 orphons, were excluded from the earlier analysis of about 500 of the donors because counts were too low. When HLA alleles, especially DR and DQ, strongly co-occurred, TCR associations were difficult to assign to individual alleles. The classifier was reported to diagnose cytomegalovirus status with high specificity and sensitivity in both the original and validation cohorts. The authors suggested that the approach could potentially be generalized to other disease states and immunological phenotypes. A cluster of highly shared sequence variants was judged likely to be a technical artifact of the sequencing pipeline. Several of the top co-occurrence clusters appeared to be linked to parvovirus B19, influenza, CMV and Epstein-Barr virus, according to a later analysis. In the study, some 160 TCR beta chains were listed as associated with cytomegalovirus. According to a later analysis, TCR association rates differed among HLA loci, with DRB1 alleles showing the most associated TCRs and HLA-C alleles showing the fewest. In a later analysis, HLA-associated TCR beta chains were found to be more clonally expanded and to have lower generation probabilities than equally common non-associated chains. Across donors, most TCR sequences were observed very rarely, whereas some public TCRs were present in many individuals. Correlated functional status among segregating V segments might be attributable to linkage disequilibrium, but an unknown experimental factor could not be ruled out. A further reported finding was that TCR beta sequences accurately predicted the HLA-A and HLA-B alleles for most subjects in the first cohort. Presence/absence analyses assumed roughly uniform sequencing depth across donors, an assumption that may not hold. Three of the identified cytomegalovirus-associated TCR beta chains were confirmed in vitro to be specific for cytomegalovirus antigens. The 87-base-pair reads could not distinguish some IMGT-functional V segments, including TRBV6-2 and TRBV6-3, so those segments were excluded. The only immune exposure information available for the cohort was CMV serostatus. In a later genetic analysis, a missense DCLRE1C variant was associated with V-gene and J-gene trimming of TCR beta chains, and the association was replicated in an independent cohort. Because some donors lacked HLA typing at each locus, the association tests relied only on the typed subset. In an earlier analysis of some 640 of the donors, most TCR beta V segments were observed in productive rearrangements about 87% or about 30% of the time, broadly matching IMGT annotations. In a later genetic analysis, fewer N-insertions in productive TCRs were reported among donors in an Asian-associated ancestry cluster than the roughly 700-donor mean.

The germline V gene encodes CDR1 WNHNN and CDR2 SYGVQD (reference sequence). Trimming costs V 4 bases and J 5 bases, and their ends lie 11 bases apart. The CDR3 has 13 amino acids, counting the end cysteine and phenylalanine. Only the CDR3 region is kept as DNA, spanning 39 bases read in frame from base 1. This clone was detected a few times. The antigen it recognizes is unknown. No base quality information exists; no much larger clone differs at one position. The library was prepared using the immunoSEQ multiplex PCR assay. A mixture of 60 forward primers for TCR Vbeta segments and 13 reverse primers for TCR Jbeta segments was used in the multiplex PCR. A multiplex PCR assay on genomic DNA amplified the CDR3 region of rearranged TCR beta genes. The amplified TCR beta libraries were sequenced on the Illumina HiSeq System as 87-base-pair reads. The source study handled its data this way. Across the 500 to 750 repertoires, a later analysis counted roughly 77 million unique TCR beta chains, some 11 million of which were shared by at least two donors. To remove PCR and sequencing errors, raw reads were error-corrected and collapsed into unique sequences using a nearest-neighbor algorithm that merged closely related sequences. CDR3 sequences were aligned to IMGT reference sequences to assign V, D and J gene segments. Each retained sequence needed at least a six-nucleotide match to both a V gene segment and a J gene segment. A rearrangement was called productive if the CDR3 had no stop codons and remained in frame with V and J, and every other rearrangement was called non-productive. Following IMGT convention, CDR3 was defined as the stretch from the second conserved V-encoded cysteine to the conserved J-encoded phenylalanine. Sequences without an unambiguous match to a single V gene segment were excluded from the earlier analysis of a few hundred of the donors. An earlier analysis of fewer than 650 of the donors classified V segments as functional when productive rearrangements were above 56.7% and as segregating when the standard deviation between donors was above 5%. To diagnose cytomegalovirus status from the catalog of TCR beta chain sequences, a statistical classification framework was built. In a later analysis, TCR nucleotide sequences were compared against IMGT/GENE-DB human TR gene sequences so that V and J genes could be assigned. The TCRdist pipeline was used in a later analysis to assign CDR3 sequences and most-parsimonious VDJ recombination scenarios. In a later analysis, each TCR beta chain was defined by its CDR3 amino acid sequence together with its V-gene family, and reads without a unique V-gene family were excluded. To address suspected cross-contamination and a sequencing artifact, a later analysis removed approximately 600 highly shared, low-generation-probability nucleotide sequences. A later analysis calculated a clonal expansion index for each public chain from normalized within-repertoire ranks of inferred template counts. In a later analysis, generation probabilities were computed using a VDJ recombination model fitted to out-of-frame rearrangements, and the results were checked against IGoR. In a later analysis, hypergeometric tests were used to score TCR-TCR, TCR-HLA and TCR-CMV co-occurrence, with a repertoire-size bias correction applied to TCR pairs. In a later analysis, false discovery rates were estimated by permuting HLA or CMV assignments 20 times. In a later analysis, co-occurring TCRs were grouped using DBSCAN, with TCRdist sequence similarity added in when clustering inside HLA-allele-positive subsets. For co-occurrence clustering, repertoires with fewer than 30,000 or more than 120,000 public chains were excluded, along with about five repertoires with anomalous nucleotide sharing. Entries here come from immuneACCESS through TCRdb and include only in-frame sequences with V and J called. Some clones fail to appear in such tables; in the studies checked, an unresolved V gene covers under half of the shortfall, and the cause of the remainder is unknown. The DNA was the basis for D and trimming; V, J and clone size are from that table. Within this sample are about 130,000 clones, with roughly four fifths of them counted one time only. The top ten clonotypes cover approximately 6% of the sample.

In total, fewer than 750 healthy bone marrow donors made up the cohort. At the time of sampling, all cohort members were nominally healthy, though unrecorded immune exposures were likely present. The donor was CMV seropositive and belonged to the group of around 300 seropositive cohort members. Each donor provided a peripheral blood sample, and peripheral blood mononuclear cells were used for TCR beta sequencing. The Qiagen DNeasy Blood Extraction Kit was used to extract genomic DNA from the blood cell samples. The chain employs TRBV10-1 and TRBJ1-1; perhaps TRBD1 is the D gene, with 6 bases matching. The sequencing input was PBMCs. The clonotype comes from a woman aged 40 to 55 in good health and CMV-seropositive. The CDR3 loop reads CASSVKGGTEAFF. The DNA reads TGCGCCAGCAGTGTCAAGGGGGGGACTGAAGCTTTCTTT.